This TCR beta chain was profiled in a study of beta chain features in type 1 diabetes. The sequenced template was cDNA made from the entire isolated RNA. The table came from immunoSEQ multiplex PCR; TCRdb's copy has only in-frame clones and leaves some out. The sample records some 410,000 clones, approximately 10% being singletons. The V segment lost 4 bases and the J segment 0 bases; nucleotides outside the gene matches: 3. The CDR3 sequence is 16 residues long. Per the germline V gene, CDR1 is SGDLS and CDR2 is YYNGEE. The sequenced sample consisted of naive CD4+ T cells from blood. The chain joins TRBV9 to TRBJ2-2; 10 nucleotides align to TRBD2. This receptor was taken from a woman younger than 30 in good health. CDR3 protein: CASSPSGRANTGELFF. The DNA for the CDR3 is TGTGCCAGCAGCCCAAGCGGGAGGGCGAACACCGGGGAGCTGTTTTTT.